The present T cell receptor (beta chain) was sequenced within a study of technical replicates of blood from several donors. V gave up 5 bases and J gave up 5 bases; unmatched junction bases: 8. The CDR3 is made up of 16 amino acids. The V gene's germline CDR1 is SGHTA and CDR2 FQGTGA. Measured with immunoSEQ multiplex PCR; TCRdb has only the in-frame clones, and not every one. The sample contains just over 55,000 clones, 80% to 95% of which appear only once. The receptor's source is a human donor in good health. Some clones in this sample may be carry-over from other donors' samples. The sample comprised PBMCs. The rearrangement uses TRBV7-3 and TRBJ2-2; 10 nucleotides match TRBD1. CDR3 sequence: CASSLRDRGSTGELFF. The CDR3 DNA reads TGTGCCAGCAGCCTCCGGGACAGGGGAAGTACCGGGGAGCTGTTTTTT.